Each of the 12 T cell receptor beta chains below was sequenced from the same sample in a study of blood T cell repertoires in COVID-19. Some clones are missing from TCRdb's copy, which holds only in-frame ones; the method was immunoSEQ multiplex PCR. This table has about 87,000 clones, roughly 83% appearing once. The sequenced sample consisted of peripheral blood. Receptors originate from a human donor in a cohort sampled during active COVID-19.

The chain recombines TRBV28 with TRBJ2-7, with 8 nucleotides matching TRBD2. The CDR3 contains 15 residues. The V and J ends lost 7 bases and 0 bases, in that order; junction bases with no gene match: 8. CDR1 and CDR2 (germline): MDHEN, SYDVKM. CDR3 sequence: CASTRGGTSSYEQYF. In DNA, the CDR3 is TGTGCCAGCACTCGGGGGGGGACAAGCTCCTACGAGCAGTACTTC.

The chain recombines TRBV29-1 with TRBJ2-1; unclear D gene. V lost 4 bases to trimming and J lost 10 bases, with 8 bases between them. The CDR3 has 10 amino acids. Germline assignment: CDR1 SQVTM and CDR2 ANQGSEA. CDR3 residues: CSVVGQEQFF. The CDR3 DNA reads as TGCAGCGTTGTGGGCCAGGAGCAGTTCTTC.

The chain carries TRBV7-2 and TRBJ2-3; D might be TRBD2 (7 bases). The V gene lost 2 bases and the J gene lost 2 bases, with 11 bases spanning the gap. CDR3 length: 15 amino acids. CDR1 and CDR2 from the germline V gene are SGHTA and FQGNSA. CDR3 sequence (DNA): TGTGCCAGCAGCTTAACGGGGGGCCACACAGATACGCAGTATTTT. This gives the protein CASSLTGGHTDTQYF.

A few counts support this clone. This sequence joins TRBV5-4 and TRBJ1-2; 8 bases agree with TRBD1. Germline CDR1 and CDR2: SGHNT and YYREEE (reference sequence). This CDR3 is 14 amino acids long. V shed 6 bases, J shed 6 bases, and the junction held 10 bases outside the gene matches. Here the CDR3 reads CASTKGRGLDGYTF. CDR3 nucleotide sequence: TGTGCCAGCACCAAGGGCAGGGGGCTCGATGGCTACACCTTC.

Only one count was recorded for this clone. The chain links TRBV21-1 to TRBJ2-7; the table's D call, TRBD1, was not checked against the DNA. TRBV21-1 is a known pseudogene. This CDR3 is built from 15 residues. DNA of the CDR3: TGTGCCAGCAGCATCCGGACAGGGCGGCCTGGGGAGCAGTACTTC. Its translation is CASSIRTGRPGEQYF.

CDR3 DNA: TGTGCCACCAGCAGAGAGGGGACAGGGGCCCATCAGCCCCAGCATTTT. Its translation: CATSREGTGAHQPQHF. V usage is TRBV15 and J usage is TRBJ1-5, with 10 bases identical to TRBD1. Germline CDR1 and CDR2: LNHNV and YYDKDF (reference sequence). The V gene end was trimmed by 0 bases and the J gene end by 5 bases; junction bases not matched to a gene: 4. The CDR3 contains 16 residues.

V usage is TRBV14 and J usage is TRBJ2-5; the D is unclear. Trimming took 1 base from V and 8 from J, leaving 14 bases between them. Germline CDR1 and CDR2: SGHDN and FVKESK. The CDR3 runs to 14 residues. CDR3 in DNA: TGTGCCAGCAGCCAAGTAGTCACCGCAGGTACCCAGTACTTC. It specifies CASSQVVTAGTQYF.

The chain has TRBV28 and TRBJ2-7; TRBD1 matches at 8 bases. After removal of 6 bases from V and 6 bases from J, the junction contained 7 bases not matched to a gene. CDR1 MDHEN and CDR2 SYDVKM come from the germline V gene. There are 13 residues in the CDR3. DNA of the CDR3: TGTGCCAGCAGCCGGACAGGGTCCCGCGAGCAGTACTTC. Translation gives CASSRTGSREQYF.

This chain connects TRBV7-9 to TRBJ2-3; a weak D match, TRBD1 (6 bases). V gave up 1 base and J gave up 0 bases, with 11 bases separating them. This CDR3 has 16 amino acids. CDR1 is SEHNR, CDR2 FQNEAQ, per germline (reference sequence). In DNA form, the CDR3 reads TGTGCCAGCAGCTTAGGGTCAGGGGATAGCACAGATACGCAGTATTTT. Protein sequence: CASSLGSGDSTDTQYF.

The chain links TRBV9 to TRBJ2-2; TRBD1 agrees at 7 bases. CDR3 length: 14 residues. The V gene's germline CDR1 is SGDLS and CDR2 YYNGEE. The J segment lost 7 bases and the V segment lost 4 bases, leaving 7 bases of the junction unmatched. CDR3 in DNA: TGTGCCAGCAGCCCTAGACAGGGCGACGGGGAGCTGTTTTTT. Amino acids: CASSPRQGDGELFF.

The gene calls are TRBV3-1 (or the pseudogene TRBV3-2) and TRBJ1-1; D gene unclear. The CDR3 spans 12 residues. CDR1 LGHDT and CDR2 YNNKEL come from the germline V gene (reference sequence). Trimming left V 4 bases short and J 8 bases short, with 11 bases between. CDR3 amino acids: CASSLLSGEAFF. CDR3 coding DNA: TGTGCCAGCAGCCTCCTGTCGGGGGAAGCTTTCTTT.

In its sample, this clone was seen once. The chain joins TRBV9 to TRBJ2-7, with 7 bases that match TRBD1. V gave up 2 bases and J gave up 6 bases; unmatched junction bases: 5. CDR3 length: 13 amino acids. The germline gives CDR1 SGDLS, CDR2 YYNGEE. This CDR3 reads CASSVDTGAEQYF. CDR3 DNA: TGTGCCAGCAGCGTCGATACAGGGGCCGAGCAGTACTTC.